These T cell receptor beta chains were read from a single sample in a study of T cells after yellow fever vaccination. TCRdb itself ran the 5' RACE reads through MiXCR, one entry per CDR3 protein. The table records 450,000 to 650,000 distinct CDR3 sequences, 13% of them present only once. The source material was PBMCs, sampled on the day of the yellow fever booster vaccination. Receptor source: a man in his thirties or forties who received the YFV17D yellow fever vaccine. Both conserved end residues are trimmed from each CDR3.

TRBJ2-5,TRBV4-3,ASSQEWTSGKETQY
TRBJ1-1,TRBV12-3/TRBV12-4,ASSLFGQGSTEAF
TRBJ2-1,TRBV6-1,ASTRGGTYNEQF
TRBJ2-1,TRBV6-5,ASSHFSGRANNEQF
TRBJ1-5,TRBV6-2/TRBV6-3,ASSGQPIGPQH
TRBJ2-1,TRBV7-8,ASSLALAGILLNEQF
TRBJ2-7,TRBV12-3/TRBV12-4,ASSLREGFPREQY
TRBJ2-1,TRBV2,ASLSPASNEQF
TRBJ2-7,TRBV7-9,ASRGIYEQY
TRBJ2-5,TRBV9,ASSPTLWGQETQY
TRBJ2-3,TRBV11-2,ASSFSGLLSTDTQY
TRBJ2-1,TRBV24-1,ATSDWAKGAVYNEQF
TRBJ2-4,TRBV19,ASSIIEGAKNIQY
TRBJ1-4,TRBV20-1,SARARSPNEKLF
TRBJ2-2,TRBV6-4,ASSPSGAPTGELF
TRBJ2-1,TRBV6-1,ASSPRQGSQSYNEQF
TRBJ2-7,TRBV2,ASRDGTGGSYEQY
TRBJ1-1,TRBV12-5,ASGLGTASRDTEAF
TRBJ2-7,TRBV4-2,ASSQVGTSVSYEQY
TRBJ2-7,TRBV5-1,ASSNGQASSYEQY
TRBJ2-7,TRBV12-3/TRBV12-4,ASSEVGQPPYEQY
TRBJ2-2,TRBV5-1,ASRTGELF
TRBJ1-4,TRBV7-2,ASSLGRVNEKLF